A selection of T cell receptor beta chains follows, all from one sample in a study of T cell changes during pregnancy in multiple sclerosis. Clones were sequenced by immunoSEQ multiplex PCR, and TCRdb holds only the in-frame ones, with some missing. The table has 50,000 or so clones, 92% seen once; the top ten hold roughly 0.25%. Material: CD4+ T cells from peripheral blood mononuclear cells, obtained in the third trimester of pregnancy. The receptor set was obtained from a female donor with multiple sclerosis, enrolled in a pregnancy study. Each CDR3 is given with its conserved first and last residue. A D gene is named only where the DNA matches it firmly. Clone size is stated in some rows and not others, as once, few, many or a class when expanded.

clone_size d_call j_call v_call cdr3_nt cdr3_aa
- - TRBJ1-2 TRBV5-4 TGTGCCAGCAGGTTCCAGGGGCTCGGGAGCTACACCTTC CASRFQGLGSYTF
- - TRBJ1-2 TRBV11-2 TGTGCCAGCAGCACCCGGCAGGGCGACTATGGCTACACCTTC CASSTRQGDYGYTF
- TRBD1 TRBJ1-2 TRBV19 TGTGCCAGTAGGACGGACAGGGACGGTAACTATGGCTACACCTTC CASRTDRDGNYGYTF
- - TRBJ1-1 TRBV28 TGTGCCAGCATAACAGCAGTACGGGGGTGGTTCGTTGAAGCTTTCTTT CASITAVRGWFVEAFF
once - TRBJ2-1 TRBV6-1 TGTGCCACCGGACAGTACAATGAGCAGTTCTTC CATGQYNEQFF
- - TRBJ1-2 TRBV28 TGTGCCAGCAGTCCCCCCCGGGTCAGCCAGGGCTACACCTTC CASSPPRVSQGYTF
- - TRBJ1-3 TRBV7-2 TGTGCCAGCAGCTTAGCGGCCGGAAACACCATATATTTT CASSLAAGNTIYF
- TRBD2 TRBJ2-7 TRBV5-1 TGCGCCAGCAGCTGGGGACTACACCCGAAGGGCTCCTACGAGCAGTACTTC CASSWGLHPKGSYEQYF
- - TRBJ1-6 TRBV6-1 TGTGCCAGCAGTGCCGATAGCTCCTATAATTCACCCCTCCACTTT CASSADSSYNSPLHF
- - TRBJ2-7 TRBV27 TGTGCCAGCAGTCCAGGACTGAGTTCCTACTCCTACGAGCAGTACTTC CASSPGLSSYSYEQYF
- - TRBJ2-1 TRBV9 TGTGCCAGCAGCGCAACACAGGGCTCCAATGAGCAGTTCTTC CASSATQGSNEQFF